What follows describes a single TCR beta chain. These data come from a study of blood T cell repertoires in COVID-19. The protocol was immunoSEQ multiplex PCR, while the TCRdb copy is restricted to in-frame clones and leaves out a portion. Among 350,000 to 450,000 clones, about 87% were seen once, and the ten largest hold over 2%. This CDR3 is 17 amino acids long. Trimming cost V 4 bases and J 2 bases; bases outside gene matches: 4. Germline CDR1 and CDR2: MNHEY and SMNVEV (reference sequence). The rearrangement joins TRBV27 to TRBJ2-2; 13 bases fit TRBD2. The receptor's source is a woman aged 60-75 years with COVID-19, enrolled during active disease. The sequenced material came from peripheral blood. The CDR3 loop reads CASSSGLAGANTGELFF. CDR3 sequence (DNA): TGTGCCAGCAGTTCCGGACTAGCGGGGGCAAACACCGGGGAGCTGTTTTTT.